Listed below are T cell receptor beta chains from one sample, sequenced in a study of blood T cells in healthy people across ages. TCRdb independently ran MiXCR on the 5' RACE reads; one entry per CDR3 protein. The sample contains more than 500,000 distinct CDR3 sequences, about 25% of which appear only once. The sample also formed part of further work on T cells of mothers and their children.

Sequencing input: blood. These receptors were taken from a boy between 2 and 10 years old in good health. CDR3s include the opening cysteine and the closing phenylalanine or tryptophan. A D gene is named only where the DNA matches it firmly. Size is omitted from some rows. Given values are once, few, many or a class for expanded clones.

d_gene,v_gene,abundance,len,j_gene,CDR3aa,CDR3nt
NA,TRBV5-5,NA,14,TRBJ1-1,CASSPGVRNTEAFF,TGTGCCAGCAGCCCAGGGGTCAGGAACACTGAAGCTTTCTTT
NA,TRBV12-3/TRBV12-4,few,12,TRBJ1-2,CASSFGGRGYTF,TGTGCCAGCAGTTTTGGAGGGCGAGGCTACACCTTC
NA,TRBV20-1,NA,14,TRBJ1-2,CSARDSRGRYGYTF,TGCAGTGCTAGAGATAGCCGGGGGCGCTATGGCTACACCTTC
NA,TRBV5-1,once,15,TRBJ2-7,CASSLVERGSYEQYF,TGCGCCAGCAGCTTGGTGGAAAGGGGCTCCTACGAGCAGTACTTC
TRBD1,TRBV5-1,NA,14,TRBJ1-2,CASSQAGGNYGYTF,TGCGCCAGCAGCCAGGCAGGGGGGAACTATGGCTACACCTTC
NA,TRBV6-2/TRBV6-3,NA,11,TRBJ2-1,CASTQNNEQFF,TGTGCCAGCACCCAGAACAATGAGCAGTTCTTC
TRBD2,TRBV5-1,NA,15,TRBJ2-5,CASSLSSGRGETQYF,TGCGCCAGCAGCTTGAGCTCAGGGAGGGGAGAGACCCAGTACTTC
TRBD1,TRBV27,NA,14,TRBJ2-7,CASSKTGMAYEQYF,TGTGCCAGCAGTAAGACAGGGATGGCCTACGAGCAGTACTTC
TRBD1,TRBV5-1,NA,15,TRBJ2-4,CASSYPGGAKNIQYF,TGCGCCAGCAGCTACCCAGGGGGAGCCAAAAACATTCAGTACTTC
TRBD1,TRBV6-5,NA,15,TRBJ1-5,CASRSRQGSNQPQHF,TGTGCCAGCAGATCACGACAGGGCAGCAATCAGCCCCAGCATTTT
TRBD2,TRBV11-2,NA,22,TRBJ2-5,CASSLVGSLIVGTSGWQETQYF,TGTGCCAGCAGCTTAGTGGGAAGTCTTATTGTGGGGACTAGCGGGTGGCAAGAGACCCAGTACTTC
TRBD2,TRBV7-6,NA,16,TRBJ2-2,CASSLLAGDATGELFF,TGTGCCAGCAGCTTACTAGCGGGGGATGCGACCGGGGAGCTGTTTTTT
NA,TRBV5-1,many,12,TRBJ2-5,CASSGTQETQYF,TGTGCCAGCAGTGGGACACAAGAGACCCAGTACTTC
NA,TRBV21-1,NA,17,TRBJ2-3,CASSCSVGGLTMDTQYF,TGTGCCAGCAGCTGCTCCGTAGGGGGACTAACGATGGATACGCAGTATTTT
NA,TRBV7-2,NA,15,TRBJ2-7,CASSIGLAPTYEQYF,TGTGCCAGCAGCATTGGACTTGCGCCTACCTACGAGCAGTACTTC
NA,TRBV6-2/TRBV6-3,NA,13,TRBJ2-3,CASGYGGTDTQYF,TGTGCCAGCGGTTATGGGGGCACAGATACGCAGTATTTT
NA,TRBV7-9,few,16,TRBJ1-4,CASSPASLRGNEKLFF,TGTGCCAGCAGCCCCGCGTCCCTGCGCGGAAATGAAAAACTGTTTTTT
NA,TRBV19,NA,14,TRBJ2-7,CASSIVVSSYEQYF,TGTGCCAGTAGTATAGTAGTTAGCTCCTACGAGCAGTACTTC
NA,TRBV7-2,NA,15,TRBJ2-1,CASSPTARRNNEQFF,TGTGCCAGCAGCCCCACGGCCAGGAGGAACAATGAGCAGTTCTTC
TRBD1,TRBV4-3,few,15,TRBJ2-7,CASSIRDRDTYEQYF,TGCGCCAGCAGCATCCGGGACAGGGACACCTACGAGCAGTACTTC
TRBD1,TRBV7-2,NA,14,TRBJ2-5,CASSSWTGTKTQYF,TGTGCCAGCAGCTCCTGGACAGGGACGAAGACCCAGTACTTC
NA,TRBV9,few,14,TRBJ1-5,CASSVAPSNQPQHF,TGTGCCAGCAGCGTAGCCCCCAGCAATCAGCCCCAGCATTTT
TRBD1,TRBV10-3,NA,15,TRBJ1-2,CAISAIDRAFYGYTF,TGTGCCATCAGCGCAATCGACAGGGCTTTCTATGGCTACACCTTC
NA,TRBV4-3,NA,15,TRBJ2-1,CASSQTSVRYNEQFF,TGCGCCAGCAGCCAGACCTCGGTACGGTACAATGAGCAGTTCTTC
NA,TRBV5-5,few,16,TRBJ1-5,CASSLDTRGGNQPQHF,TGTGCCAGCAGCTTGGATACGAGAGGTGGCAATCAGCCCCAGCATTTT
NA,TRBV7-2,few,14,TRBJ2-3,CASSSPYRTDTQYF,TGTGCCAGCAGCTCCCCTTACCGCACGGATACGCAGTATTTT
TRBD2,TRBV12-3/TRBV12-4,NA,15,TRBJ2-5,CASSPTSGWGETQYF,TGTGCCAGCAGTCCGACTAGCGGATGGGGGGAGACCCAGTACTTC
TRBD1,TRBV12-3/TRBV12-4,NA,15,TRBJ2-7,CASSFDRTGGDEQYF,TGTGCCAGCAGTTTTGACCGGACAGGGGGGGACGAGCAGTACTTC
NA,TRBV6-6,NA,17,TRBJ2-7,CASSYSRRTRAAYEQYF,TGTGCCAGCAGTTACTCGAGGAGAACTCGAGCGGCATACGAGCAGTACTTC
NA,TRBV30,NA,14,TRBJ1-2,CAWSVKTPGYGYTF,TGTGCCTGGAGTGTAAAGACCCCTGGCTATGGCTACACCTTC
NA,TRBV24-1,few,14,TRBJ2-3,CATSLTGATDTQYF,TGTGCCACCAGTTTGACGGGAGCCACAGATACGCAGTATTTT
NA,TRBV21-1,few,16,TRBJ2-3,CASSKEDSAWEDTQYF,TGTGCCAGCAGCAAAGAGGATAGCGCCTGGGAAGATACGCAGTATTTT
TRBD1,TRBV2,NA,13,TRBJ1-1,CASSDRGGAEAFF,TGTGCCAGCAGCGACAGGGGGGGGGCTGAAGCTTTCTTT
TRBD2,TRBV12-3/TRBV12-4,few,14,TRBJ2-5,CASTPTSGQETQYF,TGTGCCAGCACTCCGACTAGCGGCCAAGAGACCCAGTACTTC
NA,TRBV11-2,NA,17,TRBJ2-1,CASSPRGAASSYNEQFF,TGTGCCAGCAGCCCCCGCGGGGCCGCAAGCTCCTACAATGAGCAGTTCTTC
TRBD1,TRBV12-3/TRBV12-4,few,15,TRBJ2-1,CASSFGTGGGNEQFF,TGTGCCAGCAGTTTTGGGACAGGGGGAGGAAATGAGCAGTTCTTC
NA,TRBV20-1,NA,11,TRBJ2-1,CSPTQGGGQFF,TGCAGTCCCACACAGGGGGGGGGGCAGTTCTTC
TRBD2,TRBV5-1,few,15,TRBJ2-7,CASSPGAGGSYEQYF,TGCGCCAGCAGCCCTGGGGCGGGAGGTTCCTACGAGCAGTACTTC
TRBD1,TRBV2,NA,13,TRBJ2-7,CASSSDRVYEQYF,TGTGCCAGCAGTTCGGACAGGGTCTACGAGCAGTACTTC
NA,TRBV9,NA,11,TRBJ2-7,CASSGGPEQYF,TGTGCCAGCAGCGGTGGACCGGAGCAGTACTTC
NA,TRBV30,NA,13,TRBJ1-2,CAWTDRGLRGYTF,TGTGCCTGGACTGACCGCGGACTTCGGGGCTACACCTTC
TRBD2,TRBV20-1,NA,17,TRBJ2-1,CSARRTSGGASGGEQFF,TGCAGTGCTAGACGGACTAGCGGGGGGGCCTCTGGGGGTGAGCAGTTCTTC